This T cell receptor beta chain appears in the sequencing data of a study of identical twins. Per germline, CDR1 SEHNR and CDR2 FQNEAQ (reference sequence). The CDR3 spans 13 residues. Trimming took 10 bases from V and 7 from J; bases not matched to a gene: 7. Study-wide results and limits: Diverse VJ usage suggested most zero-insertion clonotypes were not invariant T cells.

This clonotype has more than one count but fewer than ten. What it binds is not known. TCRdb re-called the 5' RACE reads with MiXCR, one entry per CDR3 protein. Seen here are about 300,000 distinct CDR3 sequences, around 12% observed once, and the top ten hold approximately 7.6%. This same sample was also taken into another study, of yellow fever vaccine responses in identical twins.

The sequenced sample was CD8+ T cells sorted from blood. The rearrangement links TRBV7-9 to TRBJ2-2; TRBD1 matches 9 bases. This TCR came from a young woman in good health. The CDR3 protein is CATRDRANGELFF. The DNA of the CDR3 is TGTGCCACCCGGGACAGGGCGAACGGGGAGCTGTTTTTT.